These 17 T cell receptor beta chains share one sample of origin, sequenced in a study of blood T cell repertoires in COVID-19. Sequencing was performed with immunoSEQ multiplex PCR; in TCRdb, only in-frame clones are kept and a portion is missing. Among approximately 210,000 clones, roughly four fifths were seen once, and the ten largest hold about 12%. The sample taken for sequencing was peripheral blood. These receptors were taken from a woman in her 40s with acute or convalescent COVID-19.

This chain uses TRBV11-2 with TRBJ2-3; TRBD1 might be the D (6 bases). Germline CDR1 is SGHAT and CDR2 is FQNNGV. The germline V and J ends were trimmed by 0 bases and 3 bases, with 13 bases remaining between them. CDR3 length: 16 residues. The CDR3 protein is CASSLDISTGTDTQYF. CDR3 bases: TGTGCCAGCAGCTTAGATATCTCGACAGGAACAGATACGCAGTATTTT. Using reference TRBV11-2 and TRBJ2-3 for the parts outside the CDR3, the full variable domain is EAGVAQSPRYKIIEKRQSVAFWCNPISGHATLYWYQQILGQGPKLLIQFQNNGVVDDSQLPKDRFSAERLKGVDSTLKIQPAKLEDSAVYLCASSLDISTGTDTQYFGPGTRLTVL.

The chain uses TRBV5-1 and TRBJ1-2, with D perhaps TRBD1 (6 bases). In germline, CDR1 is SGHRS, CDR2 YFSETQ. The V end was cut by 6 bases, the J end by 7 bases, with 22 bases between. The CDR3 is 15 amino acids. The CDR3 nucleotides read TGCGCCAGCACTCCCTTAGGGGGGGTGGAGGTTGGCTACACCTTC. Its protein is CASTPLGGVEVGYTF.

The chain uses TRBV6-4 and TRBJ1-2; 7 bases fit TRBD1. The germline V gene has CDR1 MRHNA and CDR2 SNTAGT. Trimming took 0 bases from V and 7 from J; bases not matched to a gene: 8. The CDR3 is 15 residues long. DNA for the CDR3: TGTGCCAGCAGTGACTCGGCGACAGGGCGACGTGGCTACACCTTC. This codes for CASSDSATGRRGYTF.

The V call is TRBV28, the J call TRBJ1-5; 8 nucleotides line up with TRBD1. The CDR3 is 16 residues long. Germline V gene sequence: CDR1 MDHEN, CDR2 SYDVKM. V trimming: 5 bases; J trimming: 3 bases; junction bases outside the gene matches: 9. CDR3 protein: CASSLGQGSPNQPQHF. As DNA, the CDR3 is TGTGCCAGCAGTCTTGGACAGGGAAGTCCCAATCAGCCCCAGCATTTT.

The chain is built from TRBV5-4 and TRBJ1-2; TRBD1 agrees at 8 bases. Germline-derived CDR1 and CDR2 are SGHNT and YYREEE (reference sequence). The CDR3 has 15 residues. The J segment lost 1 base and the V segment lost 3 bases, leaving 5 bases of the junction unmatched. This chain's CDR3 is CASSSPGQVNYGYTF. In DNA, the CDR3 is TGTGCCAGCAGCTCACCGGGACAGGTTAACTATGGCTACACCTTC.

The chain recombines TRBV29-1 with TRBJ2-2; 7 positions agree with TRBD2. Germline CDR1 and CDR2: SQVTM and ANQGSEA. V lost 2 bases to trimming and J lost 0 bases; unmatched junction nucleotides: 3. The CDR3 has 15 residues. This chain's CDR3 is CSVEFLAANTGELFF. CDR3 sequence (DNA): TGCAGCGTTGAATTTCTAGCGGCGAACACCGGGGAGCTGTTTTTT.

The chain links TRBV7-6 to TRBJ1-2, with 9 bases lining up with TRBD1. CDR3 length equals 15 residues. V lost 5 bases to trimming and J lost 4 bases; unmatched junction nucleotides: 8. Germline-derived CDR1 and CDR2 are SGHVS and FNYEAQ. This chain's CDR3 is CASSRTGTGSYGYTF. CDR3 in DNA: TGTGCCAGCAGCCGTACCGGGACAGGGTCCTATGGCTACACCTTC.

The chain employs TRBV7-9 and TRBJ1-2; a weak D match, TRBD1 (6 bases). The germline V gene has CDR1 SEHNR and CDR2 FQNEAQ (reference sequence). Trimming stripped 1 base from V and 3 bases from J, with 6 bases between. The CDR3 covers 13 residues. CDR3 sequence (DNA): TGTGCCAGCAGCTTAGAGGGGGACTATGGCTACACCTTC. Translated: CASSLEGDYGYTF.

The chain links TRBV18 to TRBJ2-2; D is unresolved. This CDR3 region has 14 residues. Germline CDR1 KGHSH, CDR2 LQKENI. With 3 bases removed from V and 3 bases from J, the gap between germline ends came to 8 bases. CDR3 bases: TGTGCCAGCTCACCTGGCCAGGACACCGGGGAGCTGTTTTTT. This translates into CASSPGQDTGELFF.

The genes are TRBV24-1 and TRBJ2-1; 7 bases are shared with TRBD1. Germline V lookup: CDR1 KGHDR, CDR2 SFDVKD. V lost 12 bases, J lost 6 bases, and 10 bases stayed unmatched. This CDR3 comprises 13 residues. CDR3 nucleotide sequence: TGTGCCGTATCGGGACAGATTCGCAATGAGCAGTTCTTC. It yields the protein CAVSGQIRNEQFF.

The CDR3 nucleotides are TGTGCCAGTAGTAAATCGGGACAGGGGTCTGAGGAGCAGTACTTC. Protein product: CASSKSGQGSEEQYF. This chain links TRBV19 with TRBJ2-7; TRBD1 matches at 10 bases. CDR1 and CDR2 (germline): LNHDA, SQIVND (reference sequence). After removal of 4 bases from V and 7 bases from J, the junction contained 10 bases not matched to a gene. The CDR3 covers 15 residues.

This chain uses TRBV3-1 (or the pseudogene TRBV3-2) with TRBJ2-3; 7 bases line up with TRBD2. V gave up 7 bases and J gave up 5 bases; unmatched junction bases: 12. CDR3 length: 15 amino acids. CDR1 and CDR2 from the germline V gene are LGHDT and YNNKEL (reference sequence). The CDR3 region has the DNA TGTGCCAGCACCGGGCTAGCGGTTTCGGGAGATACGCAGTATTTT. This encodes CASTGLAVSGDTQYF.

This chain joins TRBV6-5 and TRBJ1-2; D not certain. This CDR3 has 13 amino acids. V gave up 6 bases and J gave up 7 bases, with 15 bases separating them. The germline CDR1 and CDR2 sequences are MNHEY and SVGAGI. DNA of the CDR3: TGTGCCAGCAGCAACTCGTTTTCGGGTGGCTACACCTTC. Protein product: CASSNSFSGGYTF.

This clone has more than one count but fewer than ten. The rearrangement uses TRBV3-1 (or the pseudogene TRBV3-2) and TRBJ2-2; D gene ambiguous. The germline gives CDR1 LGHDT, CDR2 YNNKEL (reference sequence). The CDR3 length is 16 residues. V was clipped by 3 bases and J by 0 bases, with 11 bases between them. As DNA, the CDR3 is TGTGCCAGCAGCCACTTAGGCGGAGCGAACACCGGGGAGCTGTTTTTT. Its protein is CASSHLGGANTGELFF.

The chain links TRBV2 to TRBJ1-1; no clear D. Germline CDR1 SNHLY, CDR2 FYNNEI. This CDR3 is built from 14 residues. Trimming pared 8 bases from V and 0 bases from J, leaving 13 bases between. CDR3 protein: CASGNYALNTEAFF. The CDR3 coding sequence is TGTGCCAGCGGAAACTACGCTTTGAACACTGAAGCTTTCTTT.

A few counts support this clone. The CDR3 nucleotides are TGTGCCAGCAGCTCGGCAGGGCCTACTAATGAAAAACTGTTTTTT. Its translation is CASSSAGPTNEKLFF. The chain is built from TRBV7-2 and TRBJ1-4; TRBD1 might be the D (5 bases). The germline V gene encodes CDR1 SGHTA and CDR2 FQGNSA. V was clipped by 4 bases and J by 2 bases, with 11 bases between them. The CDR3 runs to 15 residues.

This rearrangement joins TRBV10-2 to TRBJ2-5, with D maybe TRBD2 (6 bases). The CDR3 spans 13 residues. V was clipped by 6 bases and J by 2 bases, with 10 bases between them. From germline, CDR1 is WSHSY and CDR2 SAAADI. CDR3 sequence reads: CASRRGLQETQYF. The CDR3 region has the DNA TGCGCCAGCAGGAGGGGACTTCAAGAGACCCAGTACTTC.